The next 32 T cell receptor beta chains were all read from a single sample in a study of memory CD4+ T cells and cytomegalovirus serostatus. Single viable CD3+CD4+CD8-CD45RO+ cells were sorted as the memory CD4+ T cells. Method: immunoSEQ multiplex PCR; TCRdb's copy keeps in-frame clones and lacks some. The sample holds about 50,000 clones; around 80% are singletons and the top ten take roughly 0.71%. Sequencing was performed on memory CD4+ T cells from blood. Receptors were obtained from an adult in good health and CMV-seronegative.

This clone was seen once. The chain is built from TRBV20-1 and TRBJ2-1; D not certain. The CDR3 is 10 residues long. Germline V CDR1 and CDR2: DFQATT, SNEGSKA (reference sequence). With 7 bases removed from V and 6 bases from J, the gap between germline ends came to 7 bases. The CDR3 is CSVGANEQFF. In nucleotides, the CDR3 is TGCAGTGTAGGCGCCAATGAGCAGTTCTTC.

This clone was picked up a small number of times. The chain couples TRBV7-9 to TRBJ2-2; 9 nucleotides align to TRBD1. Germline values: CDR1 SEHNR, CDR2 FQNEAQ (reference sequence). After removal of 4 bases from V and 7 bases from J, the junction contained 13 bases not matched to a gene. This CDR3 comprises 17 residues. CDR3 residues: CASSSHRGLKSGGELFF. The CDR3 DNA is TGTGCCAGCAGCTCCCACAGGGGGCTTAAATCGGGCGGGGAGCTGTTTTTT.

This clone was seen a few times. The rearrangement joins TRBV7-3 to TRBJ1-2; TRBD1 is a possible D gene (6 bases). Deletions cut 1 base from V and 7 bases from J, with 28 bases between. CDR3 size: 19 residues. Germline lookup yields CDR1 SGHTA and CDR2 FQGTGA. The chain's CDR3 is CASSLRSRTERGFGGGYTF. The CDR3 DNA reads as TGTGCCAGCAGCTTAAGGTCTAGGACAGAGCGGGGGTTTGGTGGTGGCTACACCTTC. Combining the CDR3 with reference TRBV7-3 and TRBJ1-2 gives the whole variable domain GAGVSQTPSNKVTEKGKYVELRCDPISGHTALYWYRQSLGQGPEFLIYFQGTGAADDSGLPNDRFFAVRPEGSVSTLKIQRTERGDSAVYLCASSLRSRTERGFGGGYTFGSGTRLTVV.

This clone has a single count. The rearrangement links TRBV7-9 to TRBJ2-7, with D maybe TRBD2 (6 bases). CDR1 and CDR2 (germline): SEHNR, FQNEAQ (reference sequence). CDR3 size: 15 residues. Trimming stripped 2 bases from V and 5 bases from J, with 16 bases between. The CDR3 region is CASSLQRGLGDEQYF. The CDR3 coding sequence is TGTGCCAGCAGCTTACAAAGGGGACTCGGCGACGAGCAGTACTTC.

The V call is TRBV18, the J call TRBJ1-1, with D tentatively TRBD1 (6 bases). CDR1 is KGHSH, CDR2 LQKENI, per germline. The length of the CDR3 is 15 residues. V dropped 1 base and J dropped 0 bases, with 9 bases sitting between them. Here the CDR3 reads CASSPLDSMNTEAFF. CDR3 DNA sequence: TGTGCCAGCTCACCACTGGACAGCATGAACACTGAAGCTTTCTTT.

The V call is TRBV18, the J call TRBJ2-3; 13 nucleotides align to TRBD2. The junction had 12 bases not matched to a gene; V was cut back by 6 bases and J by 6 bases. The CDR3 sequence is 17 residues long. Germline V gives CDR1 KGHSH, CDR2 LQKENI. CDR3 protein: CASSNQRTSGSVDTQYF. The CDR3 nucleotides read TGTGCCAGCTCGAACCAAAGGACTAGCGGGAGTGTGGATACGCAGTATTTT.

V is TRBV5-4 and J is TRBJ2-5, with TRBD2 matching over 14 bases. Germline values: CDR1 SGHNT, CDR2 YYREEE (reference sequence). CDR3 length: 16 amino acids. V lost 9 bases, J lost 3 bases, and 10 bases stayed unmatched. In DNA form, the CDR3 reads TGTGCCACCCACCGATGGGGACTAGCGGGAGAAGAGACCCAGTACTTC. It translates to CATHRWGLAGEETQYF.

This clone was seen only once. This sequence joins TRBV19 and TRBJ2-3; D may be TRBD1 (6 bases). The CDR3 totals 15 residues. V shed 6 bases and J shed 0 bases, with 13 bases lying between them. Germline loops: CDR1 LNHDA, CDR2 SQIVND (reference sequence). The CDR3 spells CASSKGQSSTDTQYF. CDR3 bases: TGTGCCAGTAGCAAGGGACAATCTAGCACAGATACGCAGTATTTT.

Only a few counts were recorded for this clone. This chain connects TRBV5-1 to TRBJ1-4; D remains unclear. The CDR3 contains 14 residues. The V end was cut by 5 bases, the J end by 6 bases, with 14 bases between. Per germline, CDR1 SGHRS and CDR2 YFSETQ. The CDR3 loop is CASRWTTDDEKLFF. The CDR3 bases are TGCGCCAGCAGATGGACCACAGATGATGAAAAACTGTTTTTT.

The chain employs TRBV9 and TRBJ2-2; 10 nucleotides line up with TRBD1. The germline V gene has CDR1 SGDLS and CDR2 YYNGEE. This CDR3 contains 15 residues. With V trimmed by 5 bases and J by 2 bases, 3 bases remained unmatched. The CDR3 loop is CASRGTGVNTGELFF. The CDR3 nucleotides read TGTGCCAGCAGAGGGACAGGGGTTAACACCGGGGAGCTGTTTTTT.

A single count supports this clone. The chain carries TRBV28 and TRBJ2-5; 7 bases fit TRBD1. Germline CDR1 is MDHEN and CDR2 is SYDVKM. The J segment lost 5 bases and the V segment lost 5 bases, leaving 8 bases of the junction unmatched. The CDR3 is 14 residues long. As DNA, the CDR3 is TGTGCCAGCAGTCTTGACAGGGTCCTGGAGACCCAGTACTTC. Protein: CASSLDRVLETQYF.

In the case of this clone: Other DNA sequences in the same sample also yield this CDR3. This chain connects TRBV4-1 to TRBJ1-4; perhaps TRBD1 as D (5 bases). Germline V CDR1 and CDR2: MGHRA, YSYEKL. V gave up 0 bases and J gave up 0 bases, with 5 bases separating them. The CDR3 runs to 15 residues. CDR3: CASSQEGATNEKLFF. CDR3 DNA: TGCGCCAGCAGCCAAGAGGGGGCAACTAATGAAAAACTGTTTTTT.

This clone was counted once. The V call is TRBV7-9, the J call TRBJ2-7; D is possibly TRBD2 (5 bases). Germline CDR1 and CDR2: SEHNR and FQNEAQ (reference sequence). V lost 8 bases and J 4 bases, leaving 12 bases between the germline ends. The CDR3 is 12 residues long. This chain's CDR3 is CASGRENYEQYF. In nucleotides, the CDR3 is TGTGCCAGCGGGAGAGAGAATTACGAGCAGTACTTC. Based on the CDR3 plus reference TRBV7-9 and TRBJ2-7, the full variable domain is DTGVSQNPRHKITKRGQNVTFRCDPISEHNRLYWYRQTLGQGPEFLTYFQNEAQLEKSRLLSDRFSAERPKGSFSTLEIQRTEQGDSAMYLCASGRENYEQYFGPGTRLTVT.

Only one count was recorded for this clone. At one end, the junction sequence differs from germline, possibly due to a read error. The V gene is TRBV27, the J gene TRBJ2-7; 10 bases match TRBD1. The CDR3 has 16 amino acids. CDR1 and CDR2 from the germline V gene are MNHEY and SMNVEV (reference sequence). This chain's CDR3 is CASSLSGTGVSYEQHF. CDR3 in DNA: TGTGCCAGCAGTTTATCGGGGACAGGGGTCTCCTACGAGCAGCACTTC.

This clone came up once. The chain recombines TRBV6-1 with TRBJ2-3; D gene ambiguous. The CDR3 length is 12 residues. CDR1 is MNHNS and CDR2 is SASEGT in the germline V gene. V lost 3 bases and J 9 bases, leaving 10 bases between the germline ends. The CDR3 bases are TGTGCCAGCAGTGATCTTGCCCTAACGCAGTATTTT. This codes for CASSDLALTQYF.

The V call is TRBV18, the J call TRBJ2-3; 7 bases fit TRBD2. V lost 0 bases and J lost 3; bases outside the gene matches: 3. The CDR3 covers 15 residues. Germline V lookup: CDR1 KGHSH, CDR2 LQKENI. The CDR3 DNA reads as TGTGCCAGCTCACCACCCAGCGGGAAGACAGATACGCAGTATTTT. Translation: CASSPPSGKTDTQYF.

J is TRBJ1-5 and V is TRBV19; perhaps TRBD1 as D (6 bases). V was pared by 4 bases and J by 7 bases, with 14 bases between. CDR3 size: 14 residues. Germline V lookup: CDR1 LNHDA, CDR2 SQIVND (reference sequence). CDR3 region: CASSTRQVWQPQHF. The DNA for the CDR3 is TGTGCCAGTAGTACAAGACAGGTATGGCAGCCCCAGCATTTT.

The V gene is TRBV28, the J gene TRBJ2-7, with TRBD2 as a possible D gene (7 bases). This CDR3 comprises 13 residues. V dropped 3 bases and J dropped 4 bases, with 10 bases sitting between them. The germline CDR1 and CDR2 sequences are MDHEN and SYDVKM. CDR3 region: CASSFGGPYEQYF. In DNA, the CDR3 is TGTGCCAGCAGTTTCGGGGGGCCGTACGAGCAGTACTTC.

The CDR3 loop is CASSHPSGRFYNEQFF. CDR3 nucleotide sequence: TGTGCCAGCAGCCATCCTAGCGGGAGATTCTACAATGAGCAGTTCTTC. The chain recombines TRBV28 with TRBJ2-1, with 10 bases aligning to TRBD2. Germline CDR1 reads MDHEN; CDR2 reads SYDVKM. The CDR3 spans 16 residues. The V segment lost 6 bases and the J segment 3 bases; nucleotides outside the gene matches: 8.

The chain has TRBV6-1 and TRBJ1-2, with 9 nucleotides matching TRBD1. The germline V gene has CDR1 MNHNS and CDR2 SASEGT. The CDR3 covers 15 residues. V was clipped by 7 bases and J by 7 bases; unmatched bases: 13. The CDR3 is CASNYGAGTGFGYTF. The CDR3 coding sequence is TGTGCCAGCAACTACGGGGCCGGGACAGGGTTTGGCTACACCTTC.

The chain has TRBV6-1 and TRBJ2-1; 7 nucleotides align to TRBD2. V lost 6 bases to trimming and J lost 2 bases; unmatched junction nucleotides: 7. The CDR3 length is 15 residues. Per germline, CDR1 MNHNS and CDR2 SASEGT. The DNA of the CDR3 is TGTGCCAGCAGCTTAGCGGGTCTGACCTACAATGAGCAGTTCTTC. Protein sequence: CASSLAGLTYNEQFF.

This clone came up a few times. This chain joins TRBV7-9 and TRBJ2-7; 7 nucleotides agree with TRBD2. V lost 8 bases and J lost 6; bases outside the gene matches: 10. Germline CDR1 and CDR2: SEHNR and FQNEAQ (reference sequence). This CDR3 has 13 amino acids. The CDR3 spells CASGWEGEGEQYF. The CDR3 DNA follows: TGTGCCAGCGGGTGGGAAGGGGAGGGCGAGCAGTACTTC.

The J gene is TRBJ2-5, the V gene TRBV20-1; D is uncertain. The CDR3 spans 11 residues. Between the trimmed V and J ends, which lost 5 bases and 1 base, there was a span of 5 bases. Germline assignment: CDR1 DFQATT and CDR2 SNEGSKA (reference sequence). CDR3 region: CSADSQETQYF. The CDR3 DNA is TGCAGTGCTGACTCCCAAGAGACCCAGTACTTC.

The CDR3 region has the DNA TGTGCCAGCAGCTTCCGGGGGGTTTTCCGCCCGGAGACCCAGTACTTC. It translates to CASSFRGVFRPETQYF. V gene TRBV11-2 combines with J gene TRBJ2-5, with 7 bases lining up with TRBD2. The germline CDR1 and CDR2 sequences are SGHAT and FQNNGV. V lost 3 bases, J lost 5 bases, and 12 bases stayed unmatched. This CDR3 contains 16 residues.

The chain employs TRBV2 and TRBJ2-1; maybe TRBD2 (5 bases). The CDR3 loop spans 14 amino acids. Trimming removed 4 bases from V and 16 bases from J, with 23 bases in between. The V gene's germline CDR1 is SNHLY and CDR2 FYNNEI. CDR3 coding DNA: TGTGCCAGCAGTGGGGTGGTGGGAGTCAGCGTGCTATTCTTC. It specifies CASSGVVGVSVLFF.

CDR3 sequence reads: CASSEAGGRGTDTQYF. Written as DNA, the CDR3 is TGCGCCAGCAGTGAGGCGGGGGGGCGAGGCACAGATACGCAGTATTTT. The rearrangement uses TRBV10-1 and TRBJ2-3, with 9 bases lining up with TRBD2. CDR3 length: 16 amino acids. Germline V gene data show CDR1 as WNHNN and CDR2 as SYGVQD (reference sequence). The V gene end was trimmed by 2 bases and the J gene end by 1 base; junction bases not matched to a gene: 4.

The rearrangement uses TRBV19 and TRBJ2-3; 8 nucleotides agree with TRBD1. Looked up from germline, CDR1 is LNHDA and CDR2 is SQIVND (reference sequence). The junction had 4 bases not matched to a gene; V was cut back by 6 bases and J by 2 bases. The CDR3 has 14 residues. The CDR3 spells CASRTGAITDTQYF. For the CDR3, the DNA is TGTGCCAGTAGGACAGGGGCCATCACAGATACGCAGTATTTT.

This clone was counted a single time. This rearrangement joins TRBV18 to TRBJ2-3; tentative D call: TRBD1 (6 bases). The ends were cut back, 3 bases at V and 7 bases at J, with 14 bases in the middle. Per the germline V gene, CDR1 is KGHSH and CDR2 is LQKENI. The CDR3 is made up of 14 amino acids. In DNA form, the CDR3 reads TGTGCCAGCTCACCCCCGGCCGACAGGCATACGCAGTATTTT. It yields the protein CASSPPADRHTQYF. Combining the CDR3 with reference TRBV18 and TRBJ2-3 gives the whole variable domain NAGVMQNPRHLVRRRGQEARLRCSPMKGHSHVYWYRQLPEEGLKFMVYLQKENIIDESGMPKERFSAEFPKEGPSILRIQQVVRGDSAAYFCASSPPADRHTQYFGPGTRLTVL.

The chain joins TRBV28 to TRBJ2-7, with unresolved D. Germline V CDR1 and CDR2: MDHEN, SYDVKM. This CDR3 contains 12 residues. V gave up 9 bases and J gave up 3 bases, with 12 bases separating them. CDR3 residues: CASARNNYEQYF. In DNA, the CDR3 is TGTGCCAGTGCTCGCAATAACTACGAGCAGTACTTC.

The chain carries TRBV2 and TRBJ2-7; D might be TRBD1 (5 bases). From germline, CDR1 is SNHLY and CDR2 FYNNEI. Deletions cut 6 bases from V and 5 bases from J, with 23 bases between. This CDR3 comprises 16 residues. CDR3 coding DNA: TGTGCCAGCAGACCTGGGATTTATGACAGAGCCCACGAGCAGTACTTC. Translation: CASRPGIYDRAHEQYF.

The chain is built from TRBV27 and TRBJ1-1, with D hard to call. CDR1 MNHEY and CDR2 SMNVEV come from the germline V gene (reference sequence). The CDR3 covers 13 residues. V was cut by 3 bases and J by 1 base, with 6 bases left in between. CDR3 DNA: TGTGCCAGCAGTTTCTCTCGGAACACTGAAGCTTTCTTT. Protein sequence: CASSFSRNTEAFF.

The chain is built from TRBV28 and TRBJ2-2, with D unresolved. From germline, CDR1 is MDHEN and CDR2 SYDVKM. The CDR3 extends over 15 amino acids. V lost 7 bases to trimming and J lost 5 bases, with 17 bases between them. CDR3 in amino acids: CASTQSPGQTGELFF. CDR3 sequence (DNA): TGTGCCAGCACCCAATCCCCGGGCCAAACCGGGGAGCTGTTTTTT.